These 3 T cell receptor beta chains share one sample of origin, sequenced in a study of breast tumors, draining lymph nodes, adjacent tissues (dated by TCRdb to about 2016). The method behind the library was multiplex PCR. Data came from an Illumina HiSeq 2000. In-frame beta chains were kept once TCRdb had trimmed the public reads at Q25 with fastp and called clones with MiXCR. CDR3 protein duplicates are merged, each entry listing the most common genes and DNA. The sample table lists approximately 280,000 distinct CDR3 sequences, under 35% of them with a count of one. The ten largest clones represent about 1% of the sample. Lymph node samples came from the axillary draining lymph nodes of breast cancer patients. Input material: axillary lymph node tissue. These receptors originate from a female donor with breast cancer. Some clones in this sample may be carry-over from other donors' samples.

This clonotype was picked up a small number of times. The V call is TRBV29-1, the J call TRBJ1-1, with TRBD1 identical over 7 bases. Per germline, CDR1 SQVTM and CDR2 ANQGSEA. This CDR3 has 13 residues. V trimming: 5 bases; J trimming: 1 base; junction bases outside the gene matches: 4. The CDR3 sequence is CSVTRTGNTEAFF. CDR3 nucleotide sequence: TGCAGCGTTACGCGGACAGGGAACACTGAAGCTTTCTTT.

This clonotype was found many times. This chain links TRBV20-1 with TRBJ1-5; D is undetermined. The CDR3 contains 13 residues. Germline-derived CDR1 and CDR2 are DFQATT and SNEGSKA (reference sequence). V lost 3 bases to trimming and J lost 7 bases, with 13 bases between them. Written as DNA, the CDR3 is TGCAGTGCTAGTGAAGGGTCCAACCAGCCCCAGCATTTT. Amino acids: CSASEGSNQPQHF.

This clonotype was seen ten or more times. The gene calls are TRBV5-4 and TRBJ2-7, with a tentative D call TRBD2 (5 bases). There are 12 residues in the CDR3. Germline CDR1 reads SGHNT; CDR2 reads YYREEE (reference sequence). Trimming shortened V by 5 bases and J by 5 bases, and 11 bases separated the two germline ends. In DNA, the CDR3 is TGTGCCAGCAGTACGGACGGGAACGAGCAGTACTTC. Translating it yields CASSTDGNEQYF.